This entry features one TCR beta chain sequence. The CDR3 extends over 13 amino acids. Germline loops: CDR1 SGHRS, CDR2 YFSETQ. V gave up 4 bases and J gave up 2 bases, with 6 bases separating them. The data were obtained in a study of blood T cell repertoires in COVID-19. About the research overall: Acute-phase and convalescent COVID-19 samples originated in the United States, Italy and Spain.

In the authors' methods: The assay estimated nucleated cells by amplifying reference gene primers. Only in-frame clones appear in the TCRdb table, and some are missing; sequencing was by immunoSEQ multiplex PCR. The V and J calls and the clone size are those of that table, but D and trimming were determined from the DNA. This sample yields just under 350,000 clones, of which roughly 90% are seen a single time; about 7.3% belongs to the top ten. This sequence was found in a woman aged 70-85 years with COVID-19, enrolled during active disease. Sequencing was performed on peripheral blood. This chain joins TRBV5-1 and TRBJ1-4; D is ambiguous. CDR3 bases: TGCGCCAGCAGCCTATTGACTAATGAAAAACTGTTTTTT. This codes for CASSLLTNEKLFF.